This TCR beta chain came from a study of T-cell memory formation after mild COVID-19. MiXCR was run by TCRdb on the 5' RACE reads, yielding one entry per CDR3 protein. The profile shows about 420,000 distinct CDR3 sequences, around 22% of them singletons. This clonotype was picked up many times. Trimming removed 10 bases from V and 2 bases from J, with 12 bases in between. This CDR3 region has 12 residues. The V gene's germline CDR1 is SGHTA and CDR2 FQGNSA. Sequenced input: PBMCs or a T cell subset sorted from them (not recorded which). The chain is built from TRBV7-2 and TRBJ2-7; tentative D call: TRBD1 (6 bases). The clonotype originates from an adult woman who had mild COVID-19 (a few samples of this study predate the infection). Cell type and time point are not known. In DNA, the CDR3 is TGTGCCATCATTCAGGGGCCCTACGAGCAGTACTTC. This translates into CAIIQGPYEQYF.